The entry below gives a single T cell receptor (beta chain) sequence along with its context. Selected positively for CCR7 and CD45RO-negative, naive CD8 cells excluded terminally differentiated effector memory CD45RA+ cells. Donors were healthy HIV-negative adults without recently reported acute infections or vaccinations. The length of the CDR3 is 14 residues. V lost 4 bases, J lost 6 bases, and 16 bases lay in between. Germline CDR1 and CDR2: MNHEY and SMNVEV (reference sequence). This record comes from a study of shared clonotypes between healthy human individuals. The data were produced by immunoSEQ multiplex PCR, yet TCRdb's version contains in-frame clones alone and is incomplete. This table has roughly 2.1 million clones, approximately 94% appearing once.

The sequencing sample was made of naive CD8+ T cells from PBMCs. The source is a man between 18 and 35 years old in good health. Some clones in this sample may be carry-over from other donors' samples. The V and J genes are TRBV27 and TRBJ2-7, with D tentatively TRBD1 or TRBD2 (5 bases each). The CDR3 protein is CASSSGTNPTEQYF. The CDR3 nucleotides are TGTGCCAGCAGTTCCGGGACGAACCCCACCGAGCAGTACTTC.